A selection of T cell receptor beta chains follows, all from one sample in a study of blood T cells in healthy people across ages. TCRdb fed the 5' RACE reads into MiXCR, producing one record per CDR3 protein. The repertoire has approximately 350,000 distinct CDR3 sequences, 52% of them found once; the top ten carry over 40%. Sequenced sample: blood. Every receptor here comes from a man aged 55 to 70 in good health. Both conserved end residues are part of each CDR3.

TRBJ2-3	TRBV20-1	CSAHQTSETDTQYF
TRBJ2-5	TRBV20-1	CSAKPITGRAQETQYF
TRBJ2-1	TRBV4-3	CASTSRGSRDYNEQFF
TRBJ1-1	TRBV10-1	CASSESAGGEAFF
TRBJ2-1	TRBV28	CASSRRTSGPYNEQFF
TRBJ1-1	TRBV11-2	CASSSQGEGEAFF
TRBJ2-3	TRBV4-3	CASGQVSGADTQYF
TRBJ2-5	TRBV27	CASSWGVGETQYF
TRBJ2-3	TRBV18	CASSPYTTDTQYF
-	TRBV20-1	CSARKTNEQYF
-	TRBV27	CASSTGVRYEQYF
TRBJ1-2	TRBV4-1	CASSQERSRDRVYGYTF
TRBJ1-1	TRBV6-6	CASSTTNKNTEAFF
TRBJ2-7	TRBV5-1	CASSFSGGSYEQYF
TRBJ2-7	TRBV9	CASSVAPIINEQYF
TRBJ2-3	TRBV18	CASSGYGTSGGADTQYF
TRBJ1-2	TRBV6-2/TRBV6-3	CASSYFGRTNYGYTF
TRBJ2-7	TRBV7-2	CASSLWASGQNEQYF
TRBJ2-7	TRBV7-2	CASSSRVLGYEQYF
TRBJ2-3	TRBV7-9	CASSLAARGDTDTQYF
TRBJ2-1	TRBV4-1	CASSQQLAGDSSYNEQFF
TRBJ2-7	TRBV6-5	CASSSPGGNSYEQYF
TRBJ2-7	TRBV9	CASSSSGGVTYEQYF
TRBJ2-5	TRBV29-1	CSALNRGPETQYF
TRBJ1-2	TRBV3-1	CASSQAPDGANYGYTF
TRBJ2-4	TRBV20-1	CSARAGGAKNIQYF
TRBJ1-1	TRBV6-7	CASSYPSSSNTEAFF
TRBJ2-7	TRBV6-2/TRBV6-3	CASSYGTRGYEQYF
TRBJ2-7	TRBV6-2/TRBV6-3	CASKGDILAGYEQYF
TRBJ1-2	TRBV29-1	CSVEVGGQVYGYTF
TRBJ2-3	TRBV11-2	CASSLDRGQGGDTQYF
TRBJ2-1	TRBV4-3	CASSQETGAYNEQFF
TRBJ1-2	TRBV9	CASSARQTNYGYTF
TRBJ1-2	TRBV29-1	CSVVQASYGYTF
TRBJ2-4	TRBV7-8	CASSLTRDIQYF
TRBJ2-6	TRBV27	CASSPRVTGANVLTF
TRBJ2-4	TRBV5-1	CASSSEGNIQYF
TRBJ2-3	TRBV2	CASSHTGTSTDTQYF
TRBJ1-1	TRBV3-1	CASSQGPETGAFF